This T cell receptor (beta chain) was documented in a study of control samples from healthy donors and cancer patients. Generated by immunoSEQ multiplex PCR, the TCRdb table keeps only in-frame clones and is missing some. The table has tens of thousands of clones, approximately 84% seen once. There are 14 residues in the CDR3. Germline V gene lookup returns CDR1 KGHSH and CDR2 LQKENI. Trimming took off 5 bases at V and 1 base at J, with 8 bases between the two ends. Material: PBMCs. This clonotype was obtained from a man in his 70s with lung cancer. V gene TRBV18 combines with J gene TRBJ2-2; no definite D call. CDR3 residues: CASSASGNTGELFF. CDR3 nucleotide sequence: TGTGCCAGCTCAGCATCGGGGAACACCGGGGAGCTGTTTTTT.